This T cell receptor (beta chain) was sequenced during a study of T cells in Graves' hyperthyroidism and ophthalmopathy. Exclusion of patients followed from uncontrolled infection, other autoimmune disease, pregnancy or lactation. Diagnoses rested on clinical symptoms, serum thyroxine and TRAb, thyroid ultrasound and orbital computed tomography. This CDR3 has 14 amino acids. The germline gives CDR1 ENHRY, CDR2 SYGVKD. The germline V and J ends were trimmed by 3 bases and 2 bases, with 11 bases remaining between them. This clonotype was seen at least ten times. Its target is not known. Overall study findings and caveats: Clonotypes that were expanded in thyroid above 0.001 mostly appeared in blood too.

The TCR beta CDR3 regions underwent amplification using RNA transcripts as the source. First-round RT-PCR with HTBI primers amplified the TCR CDR3 region. MiXCR, applied by TCRdb to the multiplex PCR reads, yields one record per CDR3 protein. The sample lists about 360,000 distinct CDR3 sequences, over 10% occurring once. The clonotype comes from a woman aged 18-35 years with Graves' hyperthyroidism. The sample consisted of blood. This chain joins TRBV10-3 and TRBJ2-7; a weak D match, TRBD1 (6 bases). Here the CDR3 reads CAISDRTETYEQYF. CDR3 DNA sequence: TGTGCCATCAGTGACCGGACAGAGACCTACGAGCAGTACTTC.